This T cell receptor (beta chain) was captured by sequencing in a study of blood T cell repertoires in COVID-19. Study summary: From the United States, Italy and Spain came samples of acute and convalescent COVID-19. T cells, B-cell-depleted T cells, or PBMCs supplied cDNA or gDNA.

Produced via immunoSEQ multiplex PCR; TCRdb's table is partial and in-frame only. The top ten hold more than 5.5% of the sample, which has about 240,000 clones, 75% to 85% seen once. Looked up from germline, CDR1 is SQVTM and CDR2 is ANQGSEA. The CDR3 sequence is 16 residues long. After removal of 3 bases from V and 7 bases from J, the junction contained 11 bases not matched to a gene. Specimen: peripheral blood. This receptor was identified in a human donor in a cohort sampled during active COVID-19. The chain uses TRBV29-1 and TRBJ2-1; 11 bases fit TRBD1. The CDR3 protein is CSVEGTTGTGGNEQFF. The CDR3 nucleotides are TGCAGCGTTGAGGGAACGACCGGGACAGGGGGAAATGAGCAGTTCTTC.